This TCR beta chain was obtained from a study of blood T cell repertoires in COVID-19. Study summary: Acute and convalescent COVID-19 specimens originated in the United States, Italy and Spain. The analysed material was cDNA or gDNA that came from T cells, B-cell-depleted T cells, or PBMCs.

Per the original data handling: Reference gene primer amplification gave estimated nucleated cell counts. Sequenced by immunoSEQ multiplex PCR; TCRdb stores in-frame clones only, minus some. The V and J calls and clone size come from that table; D and trimming were worked out from the DNA. The table includes roughly 150,000 clones, around 87% detected once. A single count supports this clone. Germline CDR1 WNHNN, CDR2 SYGVQD (reference sequence). The ends lost 10 bases at V and 3 bases at J; junction bases unmatched: 3. This CDR3 contains 12 residues. The chain has TRBV10-1 and TRBJ1-3, with 7 bases fitting TRBD1. This clonotype originated in a human donor in a cohort sampled during active COVID-19. The sample taken for sequencing was peripheral blood. The CDR3 bases are TGCGCCACCGGGACAGATGGAAACACCATATATTTT. Translated, it gives CATGTDGNTIYF.